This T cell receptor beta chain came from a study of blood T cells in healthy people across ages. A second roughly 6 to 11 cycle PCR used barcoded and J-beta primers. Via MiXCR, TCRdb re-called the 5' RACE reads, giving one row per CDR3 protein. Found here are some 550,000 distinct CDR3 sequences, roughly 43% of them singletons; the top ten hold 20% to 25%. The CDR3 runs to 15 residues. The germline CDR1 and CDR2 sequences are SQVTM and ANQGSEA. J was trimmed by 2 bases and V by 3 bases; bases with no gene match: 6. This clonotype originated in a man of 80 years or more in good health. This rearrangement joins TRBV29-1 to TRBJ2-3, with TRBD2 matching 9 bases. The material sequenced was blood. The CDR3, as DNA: TGCAGCGTTGAGGGCGGGAGGGATTACACAGATACGCAGTATTTT. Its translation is CSVEGGRDYTDTQYF.